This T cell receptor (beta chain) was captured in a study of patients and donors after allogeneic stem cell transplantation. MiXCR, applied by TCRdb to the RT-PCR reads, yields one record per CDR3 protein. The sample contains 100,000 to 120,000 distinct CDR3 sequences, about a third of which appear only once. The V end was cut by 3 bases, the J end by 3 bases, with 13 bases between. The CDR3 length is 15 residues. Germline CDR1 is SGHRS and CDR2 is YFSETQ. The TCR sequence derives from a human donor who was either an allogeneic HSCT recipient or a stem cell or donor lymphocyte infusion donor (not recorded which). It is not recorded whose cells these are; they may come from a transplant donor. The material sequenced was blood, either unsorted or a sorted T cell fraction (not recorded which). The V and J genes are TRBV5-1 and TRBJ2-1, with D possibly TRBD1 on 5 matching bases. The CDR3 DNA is TGCGCCAGCAGCTCCCAGGGTCCGCTCTACAATGAGCAGTTCTTC. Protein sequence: CASSSQGPLYNEQFF.